The 21 T cell receptor beta chains in this list originate from one sample, sequenced in a study of CD8 T cells in ankylosing spondylitis. TCRdb called the 5' RACE reads again in MiXCR, with one record for every CDR3 protein. The table records around 17,000 distinct CDR3 sequences, 7.5% to 9.5% of them present only once. Material for sequencing was blood. The receptor source for this set is a male donor with ankylosing spondylitis or in good health (not recorded which).

This sequence joins TRBV20-1 and TRBJ2-2, with D unclear. This CDR3 comprises 16 residues. Germline V CDR1 and CDR2: DFQATT, SNEGSKA (reference sequence). V was clipped by 2 bases and J by 4 bases, with 17 bases between them. DNA of the CDR3: TGCAGTGCTAGACCGGCAGAGGCTACGGCCACCGGGGAGCTGTTTTTT. Translation: CSARPAEATATGELFF.

This clonotype was recorded a few times. This chain uses TRBV5-1 with TRBJ1-1; D remains ambiguous. This CDR3 spans 12 amino acids. Germline V gene lookup returns CDR1 SGHRS and CDR2 YFSETQ. V lost 8 bases and J lost 2, with 10 bases in between. This CDR3 is CASNDPNTEAFF. In DNA, the CDR3 is TGCGCCAGTAATGATCCAAACACTGAAGCTTTCTTT.

This chain connects TRBV29-1 to TRBJ2-7; 7 positions agree with TRBD1. Unmatched junction bases numbered 6, after V lost 6 bases and J lost 1 base. CDR3 length equals 13 residues. Germline V CDR1 and CDR2: SQVTM, ANQGSEA. In DNA form, the CDR3 reads TGCAGCGTCCCCGGGACAGATTCCTACGAGCAGTACTTC. Translating gives CSVPGTDSYEQYF.

This clonotype appeared many times. The chain combines TRBV25-1 with TRBJ1-5, with D unclear. The CDR3 length is 14 residues. V was shortened by 0 bases and J by 11 bases, with 14 bases between the two germline ends. Looked up from germline, CDR1 is MGHDK and CDR2 is SYGVNS. The CDR3 loop reads CASSEYGEGRAQHF. Written as DNA, the CDR3 is TGTGCCAGCAGTGAATACGGGGAAGGACGGGCCCAGCATTTT.

This clonotype appeared a few times. The J gene is TRBJ2-1, the V gene TRBV5-1; D not certain. V was trimmed by 0 bases and J by 5 bases, leaving 15 bases between them. The CDR3 spans 16 residues. Germline V lookup: CDR1 SGHRS, CDR2 YFSETQ. The CDR3 spells CASSLVVTPGNNEQFF. The CDR3 DNA follows: TGCGCCAGCAGCTTGGTTGTAACACCTGGCAACAATGAGCAGTTCTTC.

This clonotype was picked up a small number of times. This chain joins TRBV15 and TRBJ2-1; D not resolved. V lost 1 base to trimming and J lost 12 bases, with 19 bases between them. The length of the CDR3 is 15 residues. Germline lookup yields CDR1 LNHNV and CDR2 YYDKDF (reference sequence). In nucleotides, the CDR3 is TGTGCCACCAGCAGAGGCCTATTAGCCCCTGTAAGGCAGTTCTTC. Protein product: CATSRGLLAPVRQFF.

In this sample, this clonotype turned up many times. The rearrangement links TRBV5-1 to TRBJ1-1; D call uncertain. V was shortened by 0 bases and J by 0 bases, with 6 bases between the two germline ends. This CDR3 comprises 14 residues. Germline assignment: CDR1 SGHRS and CDR2 YFSETQ. CDR3 in amino acids: CASSLDGMNTEAFF. The CDR3 DNA reads TGCGCCAGCAGCTTGGACGGAATGAACACTGAAGCTTTCTTT.

This clonotype has a handful of counts. CDR3 bases: TGCGCCAGCAGCCGGCAGGGGCTTAATGAAAAACTGTTTTTT. This encodes CASSRQGLNEKLFF. The J gene is TRBJ1-4, the V gene TRBV5-1, with D possibly TRBD1 on 6 matching bases. CDR1 SGHRS and CDR2 YFSETQ come from the germline V gene. The CDR3 runs 14 residues. Trimming cost V 4 bases and J 4 bases, with 11 bases left between them. The variable domain in full, with the rest retrieved from reference TRBV5-1 and TRBJ1-4, is KAGVTQTPRYLIKTRGQQVTLSCSPISGHRSVSWYQQTPGQGLQFLFEYFSETQRNKGNFPGRFSGRQFSNSRSEMNVSTLELGDSALYLCASSRQGLNEKLFFGSGTQLSVL.

This clonotype appeared many times. V is TRBV29-1 and J is TRBJ2-2, with 10 bases matching TRBD2. The CDR3 runs to 15 residues. The J segment lost 4 bases and the V segment lost 3 bases, leaving 5 bases of the junction unmatched. Germline V gives CDR1 SQVTM, CDR2 ANQGSEA. This chain's CDR3 is CSVDLASGSTGELFF. The CDR3 DNA is TGCAGCGTTGATCTGGCTAGCGGGAGCACCGGGGAGCTGTTTTTT.

J is TRBJ2-2 and V is TRBV5-1, with D tentatively TRBD1 or TRBD2 (5 bases each). The V end was cut by 4 bases, the J end by 2 bases, with 15 bases between. The CDR3 covers 16 residues. CDR1 is SGHRS, CDR2 YFSETQ, per germline. The CDR3 spells CASSPEWGINTGELFF. CDR3 nucleotides: TGCGCCAGCAGCCCAGAATGGGGGATTAACACCGGGGAGCTGTTTTTT.

The chain employs TRBV28 and TRBJ2-2; D is unclear. The CDR3 is 14 amino acids. Per the germline V gene, CDR1 is MDHEN and CDR2 is SYDVKM. Trimming cost V 3 bases and J 6 bases, with 11 bases left between them. The CDR3 coding sequence is TGTGCCAGCAGTTTCCGGGCCAGTCCCGGGGAGCTGTTTTTT. The encoded protein is CASSFRASPGELFF.

In this sample, this clonotype turned up many times. The chain is built from TRBV12-3 or TRBV12-4 and TRBJ2-2; 8 bases fit TRBD2. The CDR3 loop spans 15 amino acids. Trimming removed 8 bases from V and 2 bases from J; junction bases left unmatched: 7. CDR3 in DNA: TGTGCCAGCTCCGGGAGGGGACTTAACACCGGGGAGCTGTTTTTT. Protein product: CASSGRGLNTGELFF.

This clonotype was seen at least ten times. This chain links TRBV7-3 with TRBJ2-1; 7 bases align to TRBD1. CDR3 length: 12 residues. CDR1 and CDR2 from the germline V gene are SGHTA and FQGTGA. V lost 5 bases, J lost 7 bases, and 2 bases stayed unmatched. The CDR3 spells CASSQGENEQFF. In DNA form, the CDR3 reads TGTGCCAGCAGCCAGGGGGAGAATGAGCAGTTCTTC.

This clonotype is deemed medium-sized. The chain links TRBV28 to TRBJ1-2; D gene unclear. Trimming stripped 10 bases from V and 0 bases from J, with 15 bases between. The CDR3 covers 14 residues. Germline V gene data show CDR1 as MDHEN and CDR2 as SYDVKM. The CDR3 protein is CATPAEGSNYGYTF. In nucleotides, the CDR3 is TGTGCCACCCCCGCCGAGGGTTCTAACTATGGCTACACCTTC.

This clonotype came up many times. The chain is built from TRBV7-2 and TRBJ1-2; D unclear. V was pared by 3 bases and J by 4 bases, with 18 bases between. The germline CDR1 and CDR2 sequences are SGHTA and FQGNSA. This CDR3 contains 16 residues. Written as DNA, the CDR3 is TGTGCCAGCAGCTTCCCCCGTGGACCAAGCTTCTATGGCTACACCTTC. It is translated as CASSFPRGPSFYGYTF.

This clonotype has only a few counts. The chain recombines TRBV20-1 with TRBJ2-7; TRBD1 aligns across 7 bases. V was clipped by 6 bases and J by 4 bases; unmatched bases: 9. The V gene's germline CDR1 is DFQATT and CDR2 SNEGSKA (reference sequence). The CDR3 consists of 13 residues. This CDR3 reads CSADSQGVYEQYV. CDR3 nucleotides: TGCAGTGCAGATTCCCAGGGGGTTTACGAGCAGTACGTC.

This clonotype was picked up many times. This chain uses TRBV5-5 with TRBJ2-1; possible D gene TRBD1, 5 bases. The V gene lost 1 base and the J gene lost 8 bases, with 19 bases spanning the gap. In germline, CDR1 is SGHKS, CDR2 YYEKEE (reference sequence). This CDR3 is built from 16 residues. The CDR3 DNA reads TGTGCCAGCAGCTTGTTCCCCGACAGCCCCGGCCATGAGCAGTTCTTC. Its protein product is CASSLFPDSPGHEQFF.

This clonotype was counted many times. The J gene is TRBJ2-1, the V gene TRBV20-1; D uncertain. This CDR3 is built from 15 residues. Per germline, CDR1 DFQATT and CDR2 SNEGSKA (reference sequence). Trimming took 3 bases from V and 0 from J, leaving 12 bases between them. The CDR3 DNA reads TGCAGTGCTAGCGTGGTGGATCCCTCCTACAATGAGCAGTTCTTC. As protein: CSASVVDPSYNEQFF.

This clonotype was recorded once. Sequence at one end of the junction differs from germline and may be a read error. This rearrangement joins TRBV25-1 to TRBJ2-1; 7 nucleotides align to TRBD2. The CDR3 extends over 16 amino acids. Germline V lookup: CDR1 MGHDK, CDR2 SYGVNS. The CDR3 here is CVSSEPGGGPYNEQFF. Here the CDR3 DNA reads TGTGTCAGCAGTGAACCGGGGGGAGGGCCTTACAATGAGCAGTTCTTC.

In its sample, this clonotype was seen a few times. This sequence joins TRBV27 and TRBJ2-7, with TRBD1 identical over 10 bases. Germline assignment: CDR1 MNHEY and CDR2 SMNVEV (reference sequence). There are 16 residues in the CDR3. After removal of 6 bases from V and 2 bases from J, the junction contained 10 bases not matched to a gene. CDR3 nucleotide sequence: TGTGCCAGCAGCCGGACCCCCGGGACAGGGGCCTACGAGCAGTACTTC. It specifies CASSRTPGTGAYEQYF.

The chain has TRBV4-3 and TRBJ2-1; 8 bases map to TRBD2. Germline V CDR1 and CDR2: LGHNA, YSLEER. This CDR3 region has 16 residues. V lost 0 bases to trimming and J lost 5 bases; unmatched junction nucleotides: 6. DNA of the CDR3: TGCGCCAGCAGCCAAGATAGGCTAGCGGGTAACAATGAGCAGTTCTTC. This encodes CASSQDRLAGNNEQFF.